The clone carrying this T cell receptor (beta chain) has at least ten counts. The data were taken from a study of regulatory T cells in long-lasting Graves disease. Through Arm-PCR of CDR3 regions and iRepertoire HTBI primers, TCR beta libraries were built. One entry per CDR3 protein results from TCRdb running MiXCR on the multiplex PCR reads. The sample holds around 250,000 distinct CDR3 sequences, around 19% seen once. Time point of the sample: newly diagnosed GD, antithyroid drugs for less than 3 months. PBMC RNA served as the TCR library source. This CDR3 is built from 14 residues. The germline V gene encodes CDR1 SGHVS and CDR2 FQNEAQ. Trimming shortened V by 2 bases and J by 4 bases, and 9 bases separated the two germline ends. The data also belong to a second study, concerning T cells in Graves' hyperthyroidism and ophthalmopathy.

The starting material was peripheral blood mononuclear cells (PBMCs), obtained at new diagnosis, from a patient treated with antithyroid drugs. The clonotype originates from a woman aged 30 to 39 with Graves disease. The chain combines TRBV7-8 with TRBJ1-5; D ambiguous. CDR3 bases: TGTGCCAGCAGCTTACTTATTGGGAATCAGCCCCAGCATTTT. This gives the protein CASSLLIGNQPQHF.